This section outlines one T cell receptor (beta chain) sequence together with its context. Antigen unknown. It was at deep level that the assay was run. Original processing methods: For the immunoSEQ data, sequences were junction-only without quality scores, so filtering differed. Data came from immunoSEQ multiplex PCR; TCRdb stores just in-frame clones and leaves some out. V, J and clone size were drawn from that table, and D and trimming were deduced from the DNA. The data show some 1,400,000 clones, roughly 96% seen once. This record belongs to a study of shared clonotypes between healthy human individuals. Findings of the study overall: Larger estimated richness was generally recorded for naive subsets relative to memory subsets.

The CDR3 is made up of 15 amino acids. CDR1 and CDR2 from the germline V gene are MNHNY and SVGAGI (reference sequence). The V and J ends lost 6 bases and 3 bases, in that order; junction bases with no gene match: 4. Within Nashville, Tennessee resided all donors, each a Caucasian adult. The sequence was collected from a man younger than 40 in good health. Sequencing used naive CD4+ T cells sorted from blood. Subset denoted: CD45RA+ positively selected. The rearrangement links TRBV6-6 to TRBJ2-3; TRBD2 matches at 12 bases. The CDR3 coding sequence is TGTGCCAGCAGCCTACTAGCGGGAGGAACAGATACGCAGTATTTT. Encoded protein: CASSLLAGGTDTQYF.